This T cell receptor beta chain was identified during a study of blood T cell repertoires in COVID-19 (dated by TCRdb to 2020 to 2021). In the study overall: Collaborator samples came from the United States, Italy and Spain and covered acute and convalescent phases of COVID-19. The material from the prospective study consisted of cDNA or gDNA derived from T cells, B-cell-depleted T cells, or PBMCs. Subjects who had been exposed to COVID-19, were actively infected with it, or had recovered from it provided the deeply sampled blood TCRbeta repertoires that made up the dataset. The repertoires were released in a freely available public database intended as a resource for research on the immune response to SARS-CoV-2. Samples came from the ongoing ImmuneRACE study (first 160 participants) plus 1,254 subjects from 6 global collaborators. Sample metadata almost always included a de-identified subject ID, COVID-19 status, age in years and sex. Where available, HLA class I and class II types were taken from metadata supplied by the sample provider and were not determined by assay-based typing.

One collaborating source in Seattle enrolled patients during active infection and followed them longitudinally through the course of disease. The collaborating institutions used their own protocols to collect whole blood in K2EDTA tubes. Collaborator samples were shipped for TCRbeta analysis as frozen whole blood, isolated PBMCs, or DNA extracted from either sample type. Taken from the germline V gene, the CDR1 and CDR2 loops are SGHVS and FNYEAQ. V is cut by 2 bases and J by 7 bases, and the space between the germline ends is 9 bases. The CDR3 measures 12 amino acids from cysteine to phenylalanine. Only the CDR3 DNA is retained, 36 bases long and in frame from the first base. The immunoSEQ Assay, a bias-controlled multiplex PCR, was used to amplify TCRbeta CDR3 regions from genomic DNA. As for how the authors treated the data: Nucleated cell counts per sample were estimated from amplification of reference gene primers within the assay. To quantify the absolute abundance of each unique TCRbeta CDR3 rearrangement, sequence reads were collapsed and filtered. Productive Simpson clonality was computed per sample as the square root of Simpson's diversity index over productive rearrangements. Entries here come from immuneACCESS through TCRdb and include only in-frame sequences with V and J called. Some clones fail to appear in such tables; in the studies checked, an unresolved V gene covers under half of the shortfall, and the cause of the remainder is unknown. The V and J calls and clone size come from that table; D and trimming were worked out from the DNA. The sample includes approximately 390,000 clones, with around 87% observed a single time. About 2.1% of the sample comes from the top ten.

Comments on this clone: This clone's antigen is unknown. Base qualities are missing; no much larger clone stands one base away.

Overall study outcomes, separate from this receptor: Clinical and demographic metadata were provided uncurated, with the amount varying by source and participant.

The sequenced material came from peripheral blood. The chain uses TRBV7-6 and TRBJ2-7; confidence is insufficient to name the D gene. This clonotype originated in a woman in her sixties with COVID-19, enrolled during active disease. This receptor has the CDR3 CASSLLRGEQYF. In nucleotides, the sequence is TGTGCCAGCAGCTTACTCCGAGGTGAGCAGTACTTC.